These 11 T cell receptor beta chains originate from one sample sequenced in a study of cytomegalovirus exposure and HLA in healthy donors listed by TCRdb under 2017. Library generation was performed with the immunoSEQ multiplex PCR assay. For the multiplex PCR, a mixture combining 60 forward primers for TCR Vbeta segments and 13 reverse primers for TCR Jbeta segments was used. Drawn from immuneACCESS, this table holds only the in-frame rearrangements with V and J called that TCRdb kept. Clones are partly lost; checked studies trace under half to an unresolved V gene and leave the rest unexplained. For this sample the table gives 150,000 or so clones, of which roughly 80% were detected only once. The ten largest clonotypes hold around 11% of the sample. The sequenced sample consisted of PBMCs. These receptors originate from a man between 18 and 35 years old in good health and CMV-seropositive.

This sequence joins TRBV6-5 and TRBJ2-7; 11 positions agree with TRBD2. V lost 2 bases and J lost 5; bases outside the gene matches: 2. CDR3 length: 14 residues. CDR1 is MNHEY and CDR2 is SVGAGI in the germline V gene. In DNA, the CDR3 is TGTGCCAGCAGTTACAGGACTAGCGGGCACGAGCAGTACTTC. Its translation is CASSYRTSGHEQYF.

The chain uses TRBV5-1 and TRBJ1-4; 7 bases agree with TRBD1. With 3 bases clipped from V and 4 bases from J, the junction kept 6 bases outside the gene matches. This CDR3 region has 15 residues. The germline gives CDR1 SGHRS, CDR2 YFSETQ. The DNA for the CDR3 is TGCGCCAGCAGCTCGAGGGGGCTCGATAATGAAAAACTGTTTTTT. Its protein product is CASSSRGLDNEKLFF.

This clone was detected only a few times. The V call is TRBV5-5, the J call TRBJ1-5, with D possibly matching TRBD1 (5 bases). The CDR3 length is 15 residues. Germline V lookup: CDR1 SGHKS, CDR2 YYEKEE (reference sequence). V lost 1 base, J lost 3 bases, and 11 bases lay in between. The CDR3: CASSLQGLNNQPQHF. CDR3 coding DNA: TGTGCCAGCAGCTTGCAGGGACTAAACAATCAGCCCCAGCATTTT.

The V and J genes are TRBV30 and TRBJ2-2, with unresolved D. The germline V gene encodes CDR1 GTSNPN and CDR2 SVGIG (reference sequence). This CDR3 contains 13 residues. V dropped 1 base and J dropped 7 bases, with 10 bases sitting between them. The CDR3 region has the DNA TGTGCCTGGAGTGATGGTGTTAGCGGGGAGCTGTTTTTT. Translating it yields CAWSDGVSGELFF.

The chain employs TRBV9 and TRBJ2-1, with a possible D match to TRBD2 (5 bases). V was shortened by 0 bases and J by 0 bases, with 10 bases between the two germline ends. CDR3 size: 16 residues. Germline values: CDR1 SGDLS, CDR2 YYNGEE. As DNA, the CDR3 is TGTGCCAGCAGCGTAGCAGCTAGCAGCTCCTACAATGAGCAGTTCTTC. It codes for CASSVAASSSYNEQFF.

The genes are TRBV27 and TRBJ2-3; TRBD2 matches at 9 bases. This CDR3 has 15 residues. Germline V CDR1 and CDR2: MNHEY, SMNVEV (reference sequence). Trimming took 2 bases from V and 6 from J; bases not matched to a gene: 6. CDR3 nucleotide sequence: TGTGCCAGCAGTTTAGTGCGGGAGGGCCTTGATACGCAGTATTTT. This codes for CASSLVREGLDTQYF.

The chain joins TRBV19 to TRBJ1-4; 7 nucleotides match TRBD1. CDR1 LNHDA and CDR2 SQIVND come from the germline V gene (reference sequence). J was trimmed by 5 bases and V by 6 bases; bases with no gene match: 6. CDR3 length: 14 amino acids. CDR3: CASSPTGINEKLFF. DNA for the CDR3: TGTGCCAGTAGCCCGACAGGGATCAATGAAAAACTGTTTTTT.

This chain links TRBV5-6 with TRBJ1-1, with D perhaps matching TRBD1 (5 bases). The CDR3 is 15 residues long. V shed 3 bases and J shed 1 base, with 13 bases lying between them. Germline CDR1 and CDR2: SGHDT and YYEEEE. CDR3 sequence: CASSWGGVGNTEAFF. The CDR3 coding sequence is TGTGCCAGCAGCTGGGGGGGGGTAGGGAACACTGAAGCTTTCTTT.

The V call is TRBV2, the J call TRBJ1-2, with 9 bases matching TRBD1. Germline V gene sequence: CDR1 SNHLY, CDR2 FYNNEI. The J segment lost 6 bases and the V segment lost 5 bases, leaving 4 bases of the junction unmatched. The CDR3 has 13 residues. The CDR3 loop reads CASSIGTGNGYTF. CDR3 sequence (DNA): TGTGCCAGCAGTATCGGGACAGGGAATGGCTACACCTTC.

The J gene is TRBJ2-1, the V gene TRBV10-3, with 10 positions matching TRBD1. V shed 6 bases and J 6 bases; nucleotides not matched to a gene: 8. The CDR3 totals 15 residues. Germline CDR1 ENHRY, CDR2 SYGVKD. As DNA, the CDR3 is TGTGCCATCAGGGTCCGGGACAGGGGTCCCAATGAGCAGTTCTTC. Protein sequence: CAIRVRDRGPNEQFF.

CDR3 nucleotides: TGTGCCAGCAGCGGACGGGACACAAACTATGGCTACACCTTC. It translates to CASSGRDTNYGYTF. V usage is TRBV27 and J usage is TRBJ1-2; D perhaps matches TRBD1 (6 bases). The CDR3 totals 14 residues. Germline CDR1 reads MNHEY; CDR2 reads SMNVEV (reference sequence). The V end lost 6 bases, the J end lost 2 bases, and 13 bases lay between the germline ends.